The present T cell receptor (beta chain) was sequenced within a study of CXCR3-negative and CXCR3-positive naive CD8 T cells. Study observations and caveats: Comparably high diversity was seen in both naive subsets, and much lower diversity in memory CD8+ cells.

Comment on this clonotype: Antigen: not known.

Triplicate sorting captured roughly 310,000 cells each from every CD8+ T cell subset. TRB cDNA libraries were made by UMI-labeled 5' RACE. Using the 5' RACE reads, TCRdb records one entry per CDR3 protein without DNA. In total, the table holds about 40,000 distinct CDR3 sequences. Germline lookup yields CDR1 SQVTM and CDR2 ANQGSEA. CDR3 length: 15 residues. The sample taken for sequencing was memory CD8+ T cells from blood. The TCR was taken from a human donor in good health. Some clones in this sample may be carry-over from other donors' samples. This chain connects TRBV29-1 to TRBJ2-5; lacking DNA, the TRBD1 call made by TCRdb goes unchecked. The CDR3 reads CSVESADREKETQYF.